The next 7 T cell receptor beta chains were all read from a single sample in a study of vaccination effects on CD4 cells after COVID-19. The protocol was immunoSEQ multiplex PCR, while the TCRdb copy is restricted to in-frame clones and leaves out a portion. The sample yields 70,000 to 95,000 clones, around 77% seen once. The antigens of these receptors remain unknown. Antigen-specific CD4+ T cells expanded by the ViraFEST assay with viral peptide pools were then sequenced. CD4+ T cells were isolated after 10 days of culture. Each person got two doses of an mRNA SARS-CoV-2 vaccine, BNT162b2 or mRNA-1273. The sample was CD4+ T cells from PBMCs cultured with HCoV-OC43 spike peptides, taken after COVID-19 vaccination. Subset denoted: HCoV-OC43 spike overlapping peptide pool stimulation. The receptors were gathered from a human donor who received a COVID-19 vaccine.

J is TRBJ2-3 and V is TRBV6-6; TRBD2 might be the D (6 bases). The germline V gene encodes CDR1 MNHNY and CDR2 SVGAGI (reference sequence). The V and J ends lost 10 bases and 0 bases respectively, with 8 bases between them. This CDR3 is 12 amino acids long. The CDR3 here is CAIGGSTDTQYF. The CDR3 DNA sequence: TGTGCCATTGGGGGGAGCACAGATACGCAGTATTTT.

The chain joins TRBV5-8 to TRBJ1-1; 8 bases map to TRBD1. From germline, CDR1 is SGHTS and CDR2 YDEGEE. CDR3 length: 14 residues. V shed 4 bases and J 8 bases; nucleotides not matched to a gene: 10. CDR3 nucleotide sequence: TGTGCCAGCAGCCTGGCGTTCCGGGACAGGGAAGCTTTCTTT. This codes for CASSLAFRDREAFF.

This chain links TRBV5-4 with TRBJ2-3; D gene ambiguous. The CDR3 runs to 13 residues. The germline CDR1 and CDR2 sequences are SGHNT and YYREEE (reference sequence). The V end lost 2 bases, the J end lost 1 base, and 5 bases lay between the germline ends. CDR3 region: CASSFDGTDTQYF. The CDR3 coding sequence is TGTGCCAGCAGCTTCGACGGCACAGATACGCAGTATTTT.

CDR3 sequence: CASRRTSANEQYV. CDR3 nucleotides: TGTGCCAGCAGGAGGACTAGCGCAAACGAGCAGTACGTC. The V and J genes are TRBV6-5 and TRBJ2-7, with 9 nucleotides matching TRBD2. Losses at the gene ends were 6 bases for V and 5 bases for J; bases not matched to a gene: 5. The CDR3 is made up of 13 amino acids. Germline CDR1 is MNHEY and CDR2 is SVGAGI.

The chain has TRBV12-5 and TRBJ2-2; D uncertain. The germline V and J ends were trimmed by 5 bases and 2 bases, with 9 bases remaining between them. CDR1 is LGHNT and CDR2 is FRNRAP in the germline V gene. This CDR3 region has 14 residues. CDR3 protein: CASGQTTNTGELFF. DNA of the CDR3: TGTGCTAGTGGTCAAACTACAAACACCGGGGAGCTGTTTTTT.

For the CDR3, the DNA is TGTGCCTGGAGTGGCAGACGTGATCTGGGATCCCGAGGCTCACCCCTCCACTTT. Amino acids: CAWSGRRDLGSRGSPLHF. J is TRBJ1-6 and V is TRBV30; D remains unclear. Per germline, CDR1 GTSNPN and CDR2 SVGIG (reference sequence). CDR3 length: 18 residues. V gave up 1 base and J gave up 10 bases, with 26 bases separating them. The complete variable domain, with remaining parts taken from reference TRBV30 and TRBJ1-6, reads SQTIHQWPATLVQPVGSPLSLECTVEGTSNPNLYWYRQAAGRGLQLLFYSVGIGQISSEVPQNLSASRPQDRQFILSSKKLLLSDSGFYLCAWSGRRDLGSRGSPLHFGNGTRLTVT.

The gene calls are TRBV12-3 or TRBV12-4 and TRBJ2-3, with D unresolved. The CDR3 length is 13 residues. V lost 6 bases to trimming and J lost 3 bases, with 10 bases between them. CDR3 DNA: TGTGCCAGCAGGCACGTCGCGACAGATACGCAGTATTTT. Encoded protein: CASRHVATDTQYF.